This TCR beta chain was sequenced in a study of blood T cell repertoires in COVID-19 (dated by TCRdb to the early 2020s). Concerning the study at large: The collaborator samples originated in the United States, Italy and Spain and spanned the acute and convalescent phases of COVID-19. The prospective study material was composed of cDNA or gDNA derived from T cells, B-cell-depleted T cells, or PBMCs. Deeply sampled blood TCRbeta repertoires from subjects exposed to, actively infected with, or recovered from COVID-19 were included in the dataset. The repertoires were made available in a free public database intended to serve as a resource for research on the immune response to SARS-CoV-2. The samples were drawn from the first 160 participants of the ongoing ImmuneRACE study and from 950 to 1,500 subjects provided by 6 global collaborators. A de-identified subject ID, COVID-19 status, age in years and sex were almost always included in the sample metadata. HLA class I and class II types, where available, came from metadata supplied by the sample provider rather than from assay-based typing. Study-level results and caveats: How much clinical and demographic metadata was included differed by source and by participant, and the metadata was provided uncurated.

Trimming takes 3 bases from V and 0 bases from J, and the germline ends sit 18 bases apart. From a lookup of the germline V gene (reference sequence), CDR1 and CDR2 are DFQATT and SNEGSKA. The CDR3, cysteine through phenylalanine, is 18 amino acids long. The kept DNA is CDR3 alone, 54 bases in frame from the first base. In the case of this clone: The target of this receptor is not known. Base qualities are not at hand, and no much larger clone is one base apart.

Enrolling through a virtual design, the prospective study's participants ranged in age from roughly 18 to 95 years and lived across approximately 25 United States geographic areas. Cohort assignment in the prospective study relied on participant-reported clinical history from a screening survey and a study questionnaire. Recovered participants in ImmuneRACE Cohort 3 were defined by two consecutive negative NP/OP PCR tests, clearance by a healthcare professional, or resolution of symptoms. Each participant in the prospective study had whole blood, serum and a nasopharyngeal or oropharyngeal swab collected by mobile phlebotomists. Additional blood draws and questionnaires over an approximately two-month period could optionally be provided by prospective study participants. Before DNA extraction, blood samples from the prospective study were shipped at room temperature or frozen. TCRbeta CDR3 regions were amplified from genomic DNA using the immunoSEQ Assay, a bias-controlled multiplex PCR. Processing in the source paper ran as follows. The number of nucleated cells in each sample was estimated by amplification of reference gene primers within the assay. To quantify the absolute abundance of each unique TCRbeta CDR3 rearrangement, sequence reads were collapsed and filtered. For each sample, productive Simpson clonality was calculated as the square root of Simpson's diversity index across productive rearrangements. TCRdb limited this immuneACCESS table to in-frame rearrangements with V and J called. A share of clones is missing; checked studies link under half to unresolved V genes, and the rest is unexplained. That table supplies the V and J calls and clone size; D and trimming were determined from the DNA. The sample table shows around 300,000 clones, and approximately 90% are seen once. Around 1.1% of the sample is in the top ten clones.

Specimen: PBMCs or T cells enriched from blood (not recorded which). This sequence originates from a woman in her thirties who had recovered from COVID-19. The V gene is TRBV20-1 and the J gene is TRBJ1-6; no confident D gene assignment can be made. Here the CDR3 is given as CSASDILTPSSYNSPLHF. In nucleotides, the sequence is TGCAGTGCTAGTGACATATTAACACCTAGCTCCTATAATTCACCCCTCCACTTT.